The present T cell receptor beta chain was sequenced within a study of blood T cell repertoires in COVID-19. Method: immunoSEQ multiplex PCR; TCRdb's copy keeps in-frame clones and lacks some. The sample lists roughly 500,000 clones; more than 75% were seen once. This CDR3 region has 14 residues. V was trimmed by 2 bases and J by 5 bases, leaving 12 bases between them. Germline CDR1 and CDR2: SEHNR and FQNEAQ (reference sequence). The origin of this receptor is a woman between 35 and 50 years old who had recovered from COVID-19. The sequencing input was PBMCs or T cells enriched from blood (not recorded which). This chain uses TRBV7-9 with TRBJ1-2, with D possibly matching TRBD1 (5 bases). The CDR3 is CASSLQGGGYGYTF. The CDR3 DNA follows: TGTGCCAGCAGCTTACAGGGAGGAGGGTATGGCTACACCTTC. Drawing the rest from reference TRBV7-9 and TRBJ1-2, the complete variable domain is DTGVSQNPRHKITKRGQNVTFRCDPISEHNRLYWYRQTLGQGPEFLTYFQNEAQLEKSRLLSDRFSAERPKGSFSTLEIQRTEQGDSAMYLCASSLQGGGYGYTFGSGTRLTVV.